Listed here are 32 T cell receptor beta chains from one sample, sequenced in a study of blood T cell repertoires in COVID-19. Some clones are missing from TCRdb's copy, which holds only in-frame ones; the method was immunoSEQ multiplex PCR. The data contain 270,000 or so clones, about 89% of them singletons. Sequenced input: peripheral blood. Receptors originate from a woman aged 40 to 50 who had recovered from COVID-19.

This sequence joins TRBV28 and TRBJ2-7; TRBD1 aligns across 10 bases. V trimming: 4 bases; J trimming: 4 bases; junction bases outside the gene matches: 10. CDR1 and CDR2 from the germline V gene are MDHEN and SYDVKM. The CDR3 loop spans 16 amino acids. Here the CDR3 DNA reads TGTGCCAGCAGTTCCCCTTGGGGGACAGGGGTATACGAGCAGTACTTC. It encodes CASSSPWGTGVYEQYF.

A single count supports this clone. J is TRBJ2-1 and V is TRBV27; tentatively, D is TRBD2 (6 bases). The CDR3 has 16 residues. Trimming removed 4 bases from V and 8 bases from J, with 21 bases in between. Germline loops: CDR1 MNHEY, CDR2 SMNVEV (reference sequence). DNA of the CDR3: TGTGCCAGCAGTTCACCCGAGGGACTCGTAGGCCATGAGCAGTTCTTC. Amino acids: CASSSPEGLVGHEQFF.

The chain combines TRBV28 with TRBJ1-1; unclear D gene. Trimming stripped 6 bases from V and 0 bases from J, with 8 bases between. Germline V gene data show CDR1 as MDHEN and CDR2 as SYDVKM. This CDR3 is 13 amino acids long. CDR3 sequence (DNA): TGTGCCAGCAGGATAACAGTGAACACTGAAGCTTTCTTT. It translates to CASRITVNTEAFF.

CDR3 coding DNA: TGTGCCAGCAGTACGCGACTAGCGGGAGGGCCGGAGACCCAGTACTTC. Residues: CASSTRLAGGPETQYF. V usage is TRBV28 and J usage is TRBJ2-5; 14 bases fit TRBD2. Germline V gives CDR1 MDHEN, CDR2 SYDVKM. V lost 5 bases and J lost 5; bases outside the gene matches: 7. The CDR3 consists of 16 residues.

The chain recombines TRBV2 with TRBJ2-7; weak D call: TRBD2 (6 bases). V lost 5 bases and J 0 bases, leaving 17 bases between the germline ends. CDR1 SNHLY and CDR2 FYNNEI come from the germline V gene. There are 16 residues in the CDR3. CDR3 nucleotide sequence: TGTGCCAGCAGTCTCCTCGAGGGGCGGGGCTCCTACGAGCAGTACTTC. Translating it yields CASSLLEGRGSYEQYF.

V is TRBV27 and J is TRBJ2-7; 11 nucleotides align to TRBD1. Germline V gives CDR1 MNHEY, CDR2 SMNVEV (reference sequence). CDR3 length: 17 amino acids. Trimming cost V 4 bases and J 2 bases; bases outside gene matches: 10. The CDR3 here is CASSSRSGTGGAYEQYF. The CDR3 DNA reads as TGTGCCAGCAGTTCTCGATCCGGGACAGGGGGGGCCTACGAGCAGTACTTC.

This clone has just one count. The V and J genes are TRBV19 and TRBJ2-4, with D perhaps matching TRBD1 (6 bases). The CDR3 loop spans 16 amino acids. V lost 7 bases and J 1 base, leaving 17 bases between the germline ends. Germline V gene data show CDR1 as LNHDA and CDR2 as SQIVND (reference sequence). The CDR3 sequence is CASTDGQFLAKNIQYF. Written as DNA, the CDR3 is TGTGCCAGTACCGACGGACAGTTTCTCGCCAAAAACATTCAGTACTTC.

The CDR3 DNA is TGTGCCAGCAGCTTGGGGCTGGATCAGCCCCAGCATTTT. Translation: CASSLGLDQPQHF. V and J are TRBV5-6 and TRBJ1-5; D unclear. This CDR3 comprises 13 residues. Germline CDR1 SGHDT, CDR2 YYEEEE. V lost 0 bases to trimming and J lost 5 bases, with 6 bases between them.

The chain recombines TRBV27 with TRBJ2-7; D uncertain. CDR1 MNHEY and CDR2 SMNVEV come from the germline V gene (reference sequence). The V and J ends lost 0 bases and 2 bases respectively, with 11 bases between them. This CDR3 spans 15 amino acids. CDR3 DNA: TGTGCCAGCAGTTTATCTGGCCAGAAGACCTACGAGCAGTACTTC. The encoded protein is CASSLSGQKTYEQYF.

V and J are TRBV2 and TRBJ2-7, with 7 bases that match TRBD2. The ends lost 5 bases at V and 4 bases at J; junction bases unmatched: 8. CDR3 length: 14 residues. Germline CDR1 is SNHLY and CDR2 is FYNNEI. In nucleotides, the CDR3 is TGTGCCAGCAGTCAAGGGGAGGGACCGTACGAGCAGTACTTC. Translating it yields CASSQGEGPYEQYF.

V gene TRBV6-6 combines with J gene TRBJ2-1; TRBD2 matches at 8 bases. CDR1 is MNHNY, CDR2 SVGAGI, per germline (reference sequence). The CDR3 is 19 residues long. The V gene end was trimmed by 5 bases and the J gene end by 8 bases; junction bases not matched to a gene: 23. CDR3 residues: CASSPSTVGTAGTRHEQFF. In DNA form, the CDR3 reads TGTGCCAGCAGTCCATCCACGGTAGGAACAGCCGGGACTAGACATGAGCAGTTCTTC.

This chain joins TRBV9 and TRBJ1-2, with TRBD1 as a possible D gene (5 bases). The CDR3 contains 13 residues. Trimming took off 0 bases at V and 8 bases at J, with 11 bases between the two ends. CDR1 is SGDLS and CDR2 is YYNGEE in the germline V gene. The CDR3 coding sequence is TGTGCCAGCAGCGTAGAGGGTAGGGGCGGCTACACCTTC. Protein product: CASSVEGRGGYTF.

The chain joins TRBV9 to TRBJ2-7, with 7 nucleotides matching TRBD1. V lost 0 bases to trimming and J lost 3 bases; unmatched junction nucleotides: 9. This CDR3 has 16 amino acids. CDR1 SGDLS and CDR2 YYNGEE come from the germline V gene. CDR3 sequence reads: CASSVDGTAVIYEQYF. The CDR3 DNA reads TGTGCCAGCAGCGTAGACGGGACAGCTGTTATCTACGAGCAGTACTTC. The full variable domain, rest sourced from reference TRBV9 and TRBJ2-7, is DSGVTQTPKHLITATGQRVTLRCSPRSGDLSVYWYQQSLDQGLQFLIQYYNGEERAKGNILERFSAQQFPDLHSELNLSSLELGDSALYFCASSVDGTAVIYEQYFGPGTRLTVT.

J is TRBJ2-7 and V is TRBV29-1; D perhaps matches TRBD2 (6 bases). In germline, CDR1 is SQVTM, CDR2 ANQGSEA. The CDR3 totals 17 residues. The germline V and J ends were trimmed by 6 bases and 0 bases, with 24 bases remaining between them. The CDR3 DNA reads as TGCAGCGTCGCCGGACAAGCATGGAGGGGAAACTCCTACGAGCAGTACTTC. Encoded protein: CSVAGQAWRGNSYEQYF.

The chain joins TRBV29-1 to TRBJ2-7; no clear D. The germline V gene has CDR1 SQVTM and CDR2 ANQGSEA. The CDR3 is 14 residues long. With 6 bases removed from V and 0 bases from J, the gap between germline ends came to 15 bases. The CDR3 protein is CSVQQQRSSYEQYF. The CDR3 coding sequence is TGCAGCGTACAACAGCAAAGAAGCTCCTACGAGCAGTACTTC.

The chain has TRBV6-2 or TRBV6-3 and TRBJ2-3; 7 nucleotides agree with TRBD2. J was trimmed by 2 bases and V by 1 base; bases with no gene match: 3. This CDR3 has 15 amino acids. In germline, CDR1 is MNHEY, CDR2 SVGEGT. The CDR3 nucleotides read TGTGCCAGCAGTTACTGGCGGGAGAACACAGATACGCAGTATTTT. Translating gives CASSYWRENTDTQYF.

V gene TRBV6-4 combines with J gene TRBJ2-2; 7 bases are a match to TRBD2. The CDR3 covers 14 residues. With 8 bases clipped from V and 0 bases from J, the junction kept 3 bases outside the gene matches. Looked up from germline, CDR1 is MRHNA and CDR2 is SNTAGT. DNA for the CDR3: TGTGCCAGCCAGCGGGACCCGAACACCGGGGAGCTGTTTTTT. Encoded protein: CASQRDPNTGELFF.

This clone has a single count. The J gene is TRBJ2-2, the V gene TRBV5-1; no definite D call. Germline lookup yields CDR1 SGHRS and CDR2 YFSETQ. Trimming left V 5 bases short and J 11 bases short, with 16 bases between. There are 13 residues in the CDR3. CDR3 nucleotides: TGCGCCAGCAGTTCCCCTGAGGCGTCAGAGCTGTTTTTT. Its translation: CASSSPEASELFF.

V is TRBV7-3 and J is TRBJ2-6, with D perhaps TRBD1 (6 bases). The germline V gene has CDR1 SGHTA and CDR2 FQGTGA. This CDR3 contains 18 residues. Trimming removed 2 bases from V and 4 bases from J, with 18 bases in between. CDR3 loop: CASSLGPGEAWGANVLTF. CDR3 bases: TGTGCCAGCAGCTTAGGGCCAGGGGAAGCGTGGGGGGCCAACGTCCTGACTTTC.

The gene calls are TRBV18 and TRBJ2-2, with 8 positions matching TRBD1. CDR1 is KGHSH, CDR2 LQKENI, per germline. This CDR3 is 17 amino acids long. The V gene end was trimmed by 1 base and the J gene end by 5 bases; junction bases not matched to a gene: 9. CDR3 nucleotide sequence: TGTGCCAGCTCACCACGGATTGCGACAGGGGAAACCGGGGAGCTGTTTTTT. Translated: CASSPRIATGETGELFF.

The chain employs TRBV27 and TRBJ2-2; possibly TRBD1 for D (6 bases). Trimming pared 6 bases from V and 2 bases from J, leaving 10 bases between. This CDR3 comprises 14 residues. Germline CDR1 is MNHEY and CDR2 is SMNVEV (reference sequence). Written as DNA, the CDR3 is TGTGCCAGCAGAGACAGGTTAAACACCGGGGAGCTGTTTTTT. Amino acid sequence: CASRDRLNTGELFF.

The rearrangement uses TRBV29-1 and TRBJ2-5, with TRBD1 matching 12 bases. CDR1 SQVTM and CDR2 ANQGSEA come from the germline V gene. The CDR3 totals 15 residues. Unmatched junction bases numbered 6, after V lost 3 bases and J lost 4 bases. CDR3 protein: CSVDPGQGAAETQYF. The CDR3 DNA is TGCAGCGTTGATCCGGGACAGGGGGCGGCAGAGACCCAGTACTTC. Complete variable domain (other parts from reference TRBV29-1 and TRBJ2-5): SAVISQKPSRDICQRGTSLTIQCQVDSQVTMMFWYRQQPGQSLTLIATANQGSEATYESGFVIDKFPISRPNLTFSTLTVSNMSPEDSSIYLCSVDPGQGAAETQYFGPGTRLLVL.

This chain connects TRBV19 to TRBJ1-3, with D unclear. This CDR3 has 14 amino acids. V dropped 3 bases and J dropped 0 bases, with 6 bases sitting between them. Germline V CDR1 and CDR2: LNHDA, SQIVND (reference sequence). CDR3 in DNA: TGTGCCAGTAGTATGGCTGACTCTGGAAACACCATATATTTT. This encodes CASSMADSGNTIYF.

This chain connects TRBV18 to TRBJ2-2, with D perhaps matching TRBD1 (6 bases). Germline CDR1 reads KGHSH; CDR2 reads LQKENI. Deletions cut 1 base from V and 3 bases from J, with 12 bases between. The CDR3 is 16 residues long. The CDR3 protein is CASSPRQGPDTGELFF. The CDR3 nucleotides are TGTGCCAGCTCACCACGTCAGGGGCCGGACACCGGGGAGCTGTTTTTT.

The chain links TRBV9 to TRBJ2-7; 10 positions agree with TRBD1. This CDR3 is built from 14 residues. V lost 0 bases to trimming and J lost 5 bases; unmatched junction nucleotides: 2. Germline-derived CDR1 and CDR2 are SGDLS and YYNGEE. The CDR3 DNA reads TGTGCCAGCAGCGTAGGACAGGGGGCAAACGAGCAGTACTTC. Its protein product is CASSVGQGANEQYF.

This sequence joins TRBV2 and TRBJ2-5; TRBD1 might be the D (5 bases). The CDR3 extends over 13 amino acids. CDR1 is SNHLY and CDR2 is FYNNEI in the germline V gene. The V gene lost 7 bases and the J gene lost 0 bases, with 9 bases spanning the gap. In nucleotides, the CDR3 is TGTGCCAGCACCAGGACAAACCAAGAGACCCAGTACTTC. This gives the protein CASTRTNQETQYF.

V gene TRBV14 combines with J gene TRBJ2-2; 9 nucleotides line up with TRBD2. CDR1 and CDR2 from the germline V gene are SGHDN and FVKESK. The trim removed 3 bases at V and 6 bases at J, leaving 14 bases unmatched. The CDR3 is 18 amino acids. The CDR3 region has the DNA TGTGCCAGCAGCCAGGCGGTCGGTAGCGGGAGATTGGCCGGGGAGCTGTTTTTT. It yields the protein CASSQAVGSGRLAGELFF.

This chain connects TRBV7-9 to TRBJ2-3; TRBD1 matches at 10 bases. CDR3 size: 17 residues. Germline values: CDR1 SEHNR, CDR2 FQNEAQ (reference sequence). J gave up 4 bases and V 5 bases, and 12 bases lay outside the gene matches. CDR3 protein: CASSPPSWDRGADTQYF. The CDR3 DNA reads as TGTGCCAGCAGCCCCCCGTCTTGGGACAGGGGAGCAGATACGCAGTATTTT.

The rearrangement links TRBV27 to TRBJ2-1; D might be TRBD2 (5 bases). The CDR3 has 13 amino acids. Looked up from germline, CDR1 is MNHEY and CDR2 is SMNVEV (reference sequence). V gave up 2 bases and J gave up 9 bases, with 11 bases separating them. The CDR3 protein is CASSLVKGGEQFF. The CDR3 coding sequence is TGTGCCAGCAGTTTAGTCAAAGGAGGTGAGCAGTTCTTC.

A few counts support this clone. The chain recombines TRBV25-1 with TRBJ2-5; 7 bases align to TRBD2. Trimming at V came to 5 bases and at J to 5 bases, leaving 5 bases not matched to a gene. Germline loops: CDR1 MGHDK, CDR2 SYGVNS. The CDR3 length is 13 residues. CDR3 residues: CASSSGARETQYF. CDR3 DNA sequence: TGTGCCAGCAGTAGCGGGGCCAGGGAGACCCAGTACTTC.

The J gene is TRBJ2-3, the V gene TRBV9; D may be TRBD1 (5 bases). The germline gives CDR1 SGDLS, CDR2 YYNGEE. There are 15 residues in the CDR3. The germline V and J ends were trimmed by 4 bases and 3 bases, with 15 bases remaining between them. As DNA, the CDR3 is TGTGCCAGCAGCCCCTTGGGGCCTATAACAGATACGCAGTATTTT. Protein sequence: CASSPLGPITDTQYF.

The chain uses TRBV7-6 and TRBJ2-3; 9 bases are a match to TRBD2. The CDR3 is 18 amino acids. J gave up 5 bases and V 1 base, and 13 bases lay outside the gene matches. Germline values: CDR1 SGHVS, CDR2 FNYEAQ. The CDR3 DNA sequence: TGTGCCAGCAGCTTAGGGGGGCAGGCTAGCGGGATAAAAGATACGCAGTATTTT. As protein: CASSLGGQASGIKDTQYF.